Below, one T cell receptor (beta chain) is given with its context. The germline V gene has CDR1 SGHVS and CDR2 FNYEAQ. V was trimmed by 0 bases and J by 8 bases, leaving 16 bases between them. The CDR3 contains 16 residues. Only in-frame clones appear in the TCRdb table, and some are missing; sequencing was by immunoSEQ multiplex PCR. Of 65,000 to 70,000 clones listed, around 83% are singletons. The data are from a study of T cell responses to AZD1222 COVID-19 vaccine. The chain is built from TRBV7-6 and TRBJ2-2; D is perhaps TRBD2 (7 bases). Specimen: peripheral blood, collected on day 0 of AZD1222 vaccination. The receptor was isolated from an adult in good health. Written as DNA, the CDR3 is TGTGCCAGCAGCTTAGCGCTGGGGGGGACATCAGGGGAGCTGTTTTTT. Translation gives CASSLALGGTSGELFF.